What follows is one T cell receptor (beta chain) and its context. Its antigen is not identified. The data were taken from a study of radiation and T cells in renal cell carcinoma. Germline values: CDR1 LNHNV, CDR2 YYDKDF (reference sequence). This CDR3 comprises 13 residues. Trimming stripped 5 bases from V and 4 bases from J, with 11 bases between. Whole-study findings and limits: Compared with controls, irradiated tumors had more, larger dominant CDR3 motifs. Pretreatment tumor biopsies were lacking, so baseline clonotypes are unknown. In blood, top tumor clones expanded by 2 weeks, shrinking by 4.

Noted treatment: 15 Gy SBRT to primary tumor, nephrectomy 4 weeks later. The table came from immunoSEQ multiplex PCR; TCRdb's copy has only in-frame clones and leaves some out. The table shows under 20,000 clones, with 55% to 65% occurring only once. The source material was tumor tissue, sampled from a patient whose treatment included radiotherapy and nephrectomy. The rearrangement uses TRBV15 and TRBJ2-5, with a tentative D call TRBD2 (6 bases). This clonotype was sampled from a woman between 65 and 79 years old with renal cell carcinoma. This chain's CDR3 is CATSGGLSETQYF. The CDR3 DNA sequence: TGTGCCACCAGCGGGGGACTGTCAGAGACCCAGTACTTC. Full variable domain (remainder filled in from reference TRBV15 and TRBJ2-5): DAMVIQNPRYQVTQFGKPVTLSCSQTLNHNVMYWYQQKSSQAPKLLFHYYDKDFNNEADTPDNFQSRRPNTSFCFLDIRSPGLGDTAMYLCATSGGLSETQYFGPGTRLLVL.